The next 15 T cell receptor beta chains were all read from a single sample in a study of shared clonotypes between healthy human individuals. The assay was immunoSEQ multiplex PCR, and TCRdb's table has in-frame clones only and misses some. Of roughly 2.2 million clones in the sample, approximately 95% were seen once. Sequenced material: naive CD4+ T cells from PBMCs. Sample subset: CD45RA+ positively selected. The receptor source for this set is a young man in good health. Some clones in this sample may be carry-over from other donors' samples.

This chain connects TRBV5-1 to TRBJ2-6, with 10 bases that match TRBD1. Germline values: CDR1 SGHRS, CDR2 YFSETQ. V was pared by 6 bases and J by 2 bases, with 2 bases of the junction left unmatched. This CDR3 contains 15 residues. The chain's CDR3 is CASTTGGTGANVLTF. In nucleotides, the CDR3 is TGCGCCAGCACGACAGGGGGCACTGGGGCCAACGTCCTGACTTTC.

The chain uses TRBV27 and TRBJ2-7, with 12 bases lining up with TRBD2. From germline, CDR1 is MNHEY and CDR2 SMNVEV (reference sequence). The CDR3 is 14 amino acids. The J segment lost 5 bases and the V segment lost 2 bases, leaving 1 base of the junction unmatched. The DNA of the CDR3 is TGTGCCAGCAGTTTACTAGCGGGAGGGAACGAGCAGTACTTC. It yields the protein CASSLLAGGNEQYF.

V usage is TRBV30 and J usage is TRBJ2-1; D remains ambiguous. The CDR3 spans 11 residues. The V gene lost 3 bases and the J gene lost 7 bases, with 7 bases spanning the gap. Germline CDR1 GTSNPN, CDR2 SVGIG (reference sequence). CDR3 DNA: TGTGCCTGGAGCTCTCAAAATGAGCAGTTCTTC. Protein sequence: CAWSSQNEQFF.

The genes are TRBV20-1 and TRBJ2-5; D ambiguous. CDR3 length equals 11 residues. Trimming removed 5 bases at V and 5 bases at J, with 9 bases between. CDR1 DFQATT and CDR2 SNEGSKA come from the germline V gene (reference sequence). The CDR3 loop is CSAPNLETQYF. CDR3 bases: TGCAGTGCTCCCAACCTGGAGACCCAGTACTTC.

V usage is TRBV18 and J usage is TRBJ2-7, with 7 bases lining up with TRBD1. The germline V gene has CDR1 KGHSH and CDR2 LQKENI. The V segment lost 3 bases and the J segment 7 bases; nucleotides outside the gene matches: 9. This CDR3 comprises 14 residues. CDR3 bases: TGTGCCAGCTCACCTGACAGGGCCGCAGGGGAGCAGTACTTC. It specifies CASSPDRAAGEQYF.

The CDR3 region has the DNA TGTGCCAGCAGTTTTCAAGGACGGGATACGCAGTATTTT. Amino acid sequence: CASSFQGRDTQYF. The rearrangement links TRBV28 to TRBJ2-3; D not resolved. V was trimmed by 3 bases and J by 6 bases, leaving 10 bases between them. The CDR3 length is 13 residues. CDR1 and CDR2 from the germline V gene are MDHEN and SYDVKM.

This chain connects TRBV9 to TRBJ2-7; no reliable D call. CDR1 SGDLS and CDR2 YYNGEE come from the germline V gene. With 4 bases removed from V and 1 base from J, the gap between germline ends came to 12 bases. The CDR3 has 14 amino acids. CDR3 in amino acids: CASSPTMESYEQYF. As DNA, the CDR3 is TGTGCCAGCAGCCCCACGATGGAGTCCTACGAGCAGTACTTC.

This sequence joins TRBV5-4 and TRBJ2-7, with 8 positions matching TRBD2. The V gene's germline CDR1 is SGHNT and CDR2 YYREEE (reference sequence). The CDR3 runs to 15 residues. The V and J ends lost 0 bases and 3 bases, in that order; junction bases with no gene match: 5. Written as DNA, the CDR3 is TGTGCCAGCAGCTTGGGTGGTAGCGGGGTCTACGAGCAGTACTTC. Its protein product is CASSLGGSGVYEQYF.

This chain uses TRBV2 with TRBJ1-5, with D possibly being TRBD1 (5 bases). Per germline, CDR1 SNHLY and CDR2 FYNNEI. The CDR3 has 15 amino acids. Trimming shortened V by 5 bases and J by 0 bases, and 11 bases separated the two germline ends. The CDR3 nucleotides read TGTGCCAGCAGTCGGAGGGGAACTAGCAATCAGCCCCAGCATTTT. It codes for CASSRRGTSNQPQHF.

This clone was picked up a small number of times. The V and J genes are TRBV21-1 and TRBJ1-5. TRBV21-1 is classified as a pseudogene. The CDR3 runs to 14 residues. CDR3 sequence reads: CASRPRGSNQPQHF. CDR3 nucleotide sequence: TGTGCCAGCAGACCACGGGGAAGCAATCAGCCCCAGCATTTT.

J is TRBJ1-3 and V is TRBV6-1, with D maybe TRBD1 (5 bases). V dropped 8 bases and J dropped 1 base, with 9 bases sitting between them. The CDR3 consists of 13 residues. Looked up from germline, CDR1 is MNHNS and CDR2 is SASEGT. CDR3 amino acids: CASGGNSGNTIYF. In nucleotides, the CDR3 is TGTGCCAGCGGGGGGAATTCTGGAAACACCATATATTTT.

The J gene is TRBJ2-5, the V gene TRBV7-7; D unclear. The CDR3 is made up of 13 amino acids. V was clipped by 2 bases and J by 5 bases, with 9 bases between them. In germline, CDR1 is SSHAT, CDR2 FNYEAQ (reference sequence). CDR3 bases: TGTGCCAGCAGCTTACACGCCGGGGAGACCCAGTACTTC. Protein product: CASSLHAGETQYF.

This clone has a single count. The chain recombines TRBV18 with TRBJ2-4, with TRBD2 as a possible D gene (6 bases). Trimming pared 6 bases from V and 7 bases from J, leaving 19 bases between. Germline V gene lookup returns CDR1 KGHSH and CDR2 LQKENI. The CDR3 is 15 amino acids. The DNA for the CDR3 is TGTGCCAGCTCCCCCTCCTGGGGACGGGAGAACATTCAGTACTTC. Residues: CASSPSWGRENIQYF.

J is TRBJ1-5 and V is TRBV6-5, with a possible D match to TRBD1 (6 bases). Germline V lookup: CDR1 MNHEY, CDR2 SVGAGI. The CDR3 runs 15 residues. V lost 5 bases and J lost 0, with 11 bases in between. DNA for the CDR3: TGTGCCAGCAGTCAGACAGGATATAGCAATCAGCCCCAGCATTTT. Protein sequence: CASSQTGYSNQPQHF.

This rearrangement joins TRBV30 to TRBJ1-4; D is ambiguous. CDR1 is GTSNPN and CDR2 is SVGIG in the germline V gene (reference sequence). Between the trimmed V and J ends, which lost 0 bases and 12 bases, there was a span of 11 bases. The CDR3 extends over 12 amino acids. The CDR3 region has the DNA TGTGCCTGGAGTGTAGTAGGCTGGGAACTGTTTTTT. This encodes CAWSVVGWELFF.